The sample holds one count of the clone carrying this T cell receptor (beta chain). Its matching antigen is unknown. The data were obtained in a study of CD4 T cells in relation to SARS-CoV-2 and coronaviruses. On the study more broadly: After less than 11 days of antigen culture, PBMC TCR beta CDR3s were sequenced. The negative reference was HIV-1 Nef peptide pool or peptide-free culture. Broader study findings: Crossreactivity was assessed only for spike protein, not other viral proteins.

CD4+ T cells from unexposed donors were obtained before the COVID-19 pandemic (2011-2018). After roughly 9 days of culture, CD4+ T cells were isolated. As cell numbers allowed, unexposed-donor CD4+ T cells faced SARS-CoV-2 S/N and four cold-coronavirus spikes. The repertoire was sequenced with immunoSEQ multiplex PCR; TCRdb's copy has only in-frame clones and lacks some. The table lists 20,000 to 30,000 clones, 76% of them singletons. This CDR3 comprises 12 residues. Germline loops: CDR1 SNHLY, CDR2 FYNNEI. The germline V and J ends were trimmed by 8 bases and 3 bases, with 11 bases remaining between them.

The sequenced material came from CD4+ T cells from PBMCs, cultured in vitro. The chain is built from TRBV2 and TRBJ2-7, with D unclear. This TCR derives from a human donor in good health. The CDR3 sequence is CASGLIYYEQYF. The CDR3 nucleotides are TGTGCCAGCGGGCTCATCTACTACGAGCAGTACTTC.